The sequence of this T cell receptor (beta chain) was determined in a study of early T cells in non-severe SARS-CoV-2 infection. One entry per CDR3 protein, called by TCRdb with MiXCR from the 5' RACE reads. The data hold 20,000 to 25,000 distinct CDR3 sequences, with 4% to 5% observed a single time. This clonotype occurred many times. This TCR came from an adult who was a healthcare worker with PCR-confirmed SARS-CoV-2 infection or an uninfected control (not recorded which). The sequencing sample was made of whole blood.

DNA of the CDR3: TGTGCCACCGGGGCGGTAGATACGCAGTATTTT. It encodes CATGAVDTQYF. This sequence joins TRBV18 and TRBJ2-3, with D perhaps matching TRBD1 or TRBD2 (5 bases each). V shed 10 bases and J shed 5 bases, with 10 bases lying between them. The CDR3 consists of 11 residues. CDR1 and CDR2 (germline): KGHSH, LQKENI.